Listed below are T cell receptor beta chains from one sample, sequenced in a study of T cells after yellow fever vaccination. TCRdb re-called the 5' RACE reads through MiXCR, storing one row per CDR3 protein. Of 100,000 to 150,000 distinct CDR3 sequences in the sample, over 12% are singletons; the top ten hold approximately 43%. The sample in question was CD8+ T cells sorted from PBMCs, obtained 5 days after the yellow fever booster vaccination. The source of these receptors is a man aged 18 to 30 who received the YFV17D yellow fever vaccine. CDR3s include the opening cysteine and the closing phenylalanine or tryptophan. A D gene is named only where the DNA matches it firmly. Expanded clones get a size class; other rows say once, few or many, or leave the size out.

>TRBD1|TRBJ2-5|few|TRBV4-1
TGCGCCAGCAGCTATCCGGGACAGAGTCCTCCCCAGTACTTC
CASSYPGQSPPQYF
>NA|TRBJ2-5|few|TRBV29-1
TGCAGCGTGACATCCGGGGAAGAGACCCAGTACTTC
CSVTSGEETQYF
>TRBD1|TRBJ1-1|few|TRBV3-1
TGTGCCAGCAGCCAGGAGGGGCAGGGGGCCACTGAAGCTTTCTTT
CASSQEGQGATEAFF
>TRBD1|TRBJ1-1|NA|TRBV29-1
TGCAGCGTTACAGGGGAGGACACTGAAGCTTTCTTT
CSVTGEDTEAFF
>NA|TRBJ1-1|NA|TRBV7-9
TGTGCCAGCAGATCCCCGGGGGGCACTGAAGCTTTCTTT
CASRSPGGTEAFF
>NA|TRBJ2-6|NA|TRBV5-4
TGTGCCAGCAGCGCGGATGGGGCTGGGGCCAACGTCCTGACTTTC
CASSADGAGANVLTF
>TRBD2|TRBJ2-1|few|TRBV29-1
TGCAGCGTTGAAACGGGACTAGCGGGGAGCAATGAGCAGTTCTTC
CSVETGLAGSNEQFF
>NA|TRBJ1-2|NA|TRBV29-1
TGCACAGCCCATGGCTACACCTTC
CTAHGYTF
>NA|TRBJ1-4|NA|TRBV14
TGTGCCAGCAGCCTATTGCAGGGCAGGGTATCTGCAACTAATGAAAAACTGTTTTTT
CASSLLQGRVSATNEKLFF
>TRBD2|TRBJ2-3|NA|TRBV12-3/TRBV12-4
TGTGCCAGCAGTTCTAGCGGGGGGGCGATAGATACGCAGTATTTT
CASSSSGGAIDTQYF
>NA|TRBJ2-7|once|TRBV20-1
TGCAGTGCTGATGCAGGGGACTACGAGCAGTACTTC
CSADAGDYEQYF
>TRBD2|TRBJ2-5|few|TRBV7-2
TGTGCCAGCAGCCCTCTCTGGACTAGCTCGGGGGAGACCCAGTACTTC
CASSPLWTSSGETQYF
>TRBD1|TRBJ1-2|NA|TRBV4-1
TGCGCCAGCAGCCAAGAAGGGACAGGGGCCTTATATGGCTACACCTTC
CASSQEGTGALYGYTF
>NA|TRBJ1-3|few|TRBV7-9
TGTGCCAGCAGCTCTTCCCGGGGGTATGGAAACACCATATATTTT
CASSSSRGYGNTIYF
>NA|TRBJ2-3|NA|TRBV12-3/TRBV12-4
TGTGCCAGCAGTTTCTTTGGGGCGCGGGATACGCAGTATTTT
CASSFFGARDTQYF
>NA|TRBJ1-1|few|TRBV6-5
TGTGCCAGCGAGGGACGGAGAACTGAAGCTTTCTTT
CASEGRRTEAFF
>NA|TRBJ1-3|few|TRBV3-1
TGTGCCAGCAGCCAAGAAATGCGGGGAACCTACTCTGGAAACACCATATATTTT
CASSQEMRGTYSGNTIYF
>TRBD1|TRBJ1-2|NA|TRBV29-1
TGCAGCGTTTCCAGGGGGCCTGAGAACACCTTC
CSVSRGPENTF
>NA|TRBJ2-3|few|TRBV24-1
TGTGCCACCAGTGGTCCGCACAGGGAAGGAACAGATACGCAGTATTTT
CATSGPHREGTDTQYF
>NA|TRBJ2-2|NA|TRBV6-1
TGTGCCAGCACCGACGCTGTTTATCCCGGGGAGCTGTTTTTT
CASTDAVYPGELFF
>NA|TRBJ2-1|NA|TRBV7-3
TGTGCCAGCAGCTTCGACTCCAACTCCTACAATGAGCAGTTCTTC
CASSFDSNSYNEQFF
>NA|TRBJ2-1|NA|TRBV11-2
TGTGCCAGCAGCTTTCATCAGGGGGGATACAATGAGCAGTTCTTC
CASSFHQGGYNEQFF
>TRBD2|TRBJ2-1|few|TRBV12-3/TRBV12-4
TGTGCCAGCAGCGAGGGTAGCGGGGGAGGAAATGAGCAGTTCTTC
CASSEGSGGGNEQFF
>NA|TRBJ1-1|NA|TRBV4-1
TGCGCCAGCAGCCAGGTTTGGAACACTGAAGCTTTCTTT
CASSQVWNTEAFF
>NA|TRBJ2-1|few|TRBV10-2
TGCGCCAGCAGTCAAGGGGGGCGTAACAATGAGCAGTTCTTC
CASSQGGRNNEQFF
>TRBD1|TRBJ2-7|many|TRBV12-3/TRBV12-4
TGTGCCAGCAGCTTGGGGACAGGGGGCTACGAGCAGTACTTC
CASSLGTGGYEQYF
>TRBD2|TRBJ2-1|NA|TRBV11-3
TGTGCCAGCAGCCCACGGGGGGGTCTTTTCTATGAGCAGTTCTTC
CASSPRGGLFYEQFF
>TRBD2|TRBJ2-7|few|TRBV20-1
TGCAGTGCAGGATCTGCTAGCGGGCCTTCCTACGAGCAGTACTTC
CSAGSASGPSYEQYF
>NA|TRBJ2-7|few|TRBV13
TGTGCCAGCAGCCCAGGGGCAGGCTCCTACGAGCAGTACTTC
CASSPGAGSYEQYF
>NA|TRBJ2-2|few|TRBV7-2
TGTGCCAGCAGCTTAGCGAGACGGGACACCTTGAACACCGGGGAGCTGTTTTTT
CASSLARRDTLNTGELFF
>NA|TRBJ1-1|few|TRBV2
TGTGCCAGCAGTGAGCGCGGGGGTTCCACTGAAGCTTTCTTT
CASSERGGSTEAFF
>TRBD2|TRBJ2-1|NA|TRBV5-1
TGCGCCAGCAGCTTGGCGGGACTAGCGGGGGGGATGAACAATGAGCAGTTCTTC
CASSLAGLAGGMNNEQFF
>NA|TRBJ2-2|NA|TRBV6-2/TRBV6-3
TGTGCCAGCAGTTTCTGGCCCCTCGGGGACATGAACACCGGGGAGCTGTTTTTT
CASSFWPLGDMNTGELFF
>NA|TRBJ1-5|NA|TRBV5-6
TGTGCCAGCAGCGGGTGGAATCAGCCCCAGCATTTT
CASSGWNQPQHF
>NA|TRBJ2-5|NA|TRBV6-2/TRBV6-3
TGTGCCAGCAGTTTCCTAGATTGGACCCTCCAAGAGACCCAGTACTTC
CASSFLDWTLQETQYF
>NA|TRBJ1-2|few|TRBV12-3/TRBV12-4
TGTGCCAGCAGCCGAGGGAGTCCTTATGGCTACACCTTC
CASSRGSPYGYTF
>TRBD2|TRBJ2-7|NA|TRBV27
TGTGCCAGCAGTTTCGGGGCTAGCGGGAGGACCGAGCAGTACTTC
CASSFGASGRTEQYF
>TRBD1|TRBJ2-1|many|TRBV7-7
TGTGCTAGCAGCTTAGGGACAGTGGGTGATGAGCAGTTCTTC
CASSLGTVGDEQFF
>TRBD2|TRBJ2-3|few|TRBV6-2/TRBV6-3
TGTGCCAGCAGCTCCCCCCTAGCGGGGCACACAGATACGCAGTATTTT
CASSSPLAGHTDTQYF
>NA|TRBJ1-5|few|TRBV7-9
TGTGCCAGCAGCCCGATTTATAGCAATCAGCCCCAGCATTTT
CASSPIYSNQPQHF
>NA|TRBJ2-6|NA|TRBV5-1
TGCGCCAGCAGCTTGGAGTTGGGTAACAGTGGGGCCAACGTCCTGACTTTC
CASSLELGNSGANVLTF
>TRBD2|TRBJ2-3|few|TRBV7-2
TGTGCCAGCAGCTTCCGTCTAGCGGTCCCAGATACGCAGTATTTT
CASSFRLAVPDTQYF
>NA|TRBJ2-5|many|TRBV4-3
TGCGCCAGCAGCCAAGATTTCAATTCCGGGGACTGGGGGGAGACCCAGTACTTC
CASSQDFNSGDWGETQYF
>NA|TRBJ1-5|once|TRBV4-1
TGCGCCAGCAGCCTCGTAGAAGATAGCAATCAGCCCCAGCATTTT
CASSLVEDSNQPQHF
>NA|TRBJ2-7|few|TRBV6-2/TRBV6-3
TGTGCCAGCAGCGAAGCGGGACAGACCTACGAGCAGTACTTC
CASSEAGQTYEQYF